The T cell receptor beta chain under discussion was sequenced for a study of CD8+ T cells in alopecia areata. On the study more broadly: Dosing with tofacitinib proceeded for 6 to 18 months, followed by 6 months off drug.

Notes on the study in general: Alopecia totalis/universalis scalp especially showed more expanded CD8+ clones than normal scalp. Tofacitinib significantly lowered scalp clonality and expanded CD8+ clones among the top 100.

About this clone: No antigen is known for it.

This CDR3 has 18 amino acids. Germline values: CDR1 GTSNPN, CDR2 SVGIG (reference sequence). V was clipped by 2 bases and J by 3 bases; unmatched bases: 11. Sequencing used cDNA as its template, made by extracting RNA and reverse transcribing it. TCRdb's table, derived via immunoSEQ multiplex PCR, lists solely in-frame clones and lacks some. This table has 110,000 or so clones, less than 60% appearing once. Documented treatment: oral pan-JAK inhibitor, 5-10 mg twice daily. The chain couples TRBV30 to TRBJ2-3, with 13 bases lining up with TRBD2. This TCR came from a human donor with alopecia areata. The sample here was CD4+ T cells sorted from blood, taken at week 24, from a patient treated with tofacitinib. The CDR3: CAWSTGLAGTTGTDTQYF. The CDR3 DNA is TGTGCCTGGAGTACGGGACTAGCGGGGACAACGGGGACAGATACGCAGTATTTT.